This T cell receptor beta chain was sequenced during a study of blood T cell repertoires in COVID-19. Study as a whole: Acute and convalescent COVID-19 samples came from the United States, Italy and Spain. PBMCs, B-cell-depleted T cells, or T cells provided the cDNA or gDNA that made up the material.

The assay was immunoSEQ multiplex PCR, and TCRdb's table has in-frame clones only and misses some. The sample carries a few hundred thousand clones, about 83% recorded once. The CDR3 sequence is 16 residues long. CDR1 is SGHRS and CDR2 is YFSETQ in the germline V gene. V was pared by 5 bases and J by 2 bases, with 8 bases of the junction left unmatched. The chain employs TRBV5-1 and TRBJ2-2; 8 nucleotides match TRBD1. The sequence came from a man at least 80 years old with acute or convalescent COVID-19. The sequenced sample was peripheral blood. This CDR3 is CASSYGQGFNTGELFF. CDR3 DNA sequence: TGCGCCAGCAGTTACGGACAGGGCTTTAACACCGGGGAGCTGTTTTTT.